Presented here are 28 T cell receptor beta chains from one specimen sequenced in a study of T cell responses to AZD1222 COVID-19 vaccine. The method was immunoSEQ multiplex PCR; TCRdb's version includes in-frame clones alone and lacks a portion of them. The sample includes 150,000 to 200,000 clones, 87% of them seen just once. The material sequenced was peripheral blood, taken on day 0 of MenACWY control vaccination. These receptors came from an adult in good health.

The chain carries TRBV5-4 and TRBJ1-1; possibly TRBD1 for D (5 bases). Trimming removed 4 bases at V and 2 bases at J, with 9 bases between. The CDR3 contains 13 residues. Germline V gene data show CDR1 as SGHNT and CDR2 as YYREEE (reference sequence). The CDR3 reads CASSEQVNTEAFF. The DNA for the CDR3 is TGTGCCAGCAGCGAACAGGTAAACACTGAAGCTTTCTTT.

The gene calls are TRBV5-4 and TRBJ2-4, with D perhaps TRBD1 (6 bases). This CDR3 is 16 amino acids long. Germline lookup yields CDR1 SGHNT and CDR2 YYREEE (reference sequence). Trimming shortened V by 5 bases and J by 0 bases, and 15 bases separated the two germline ends. The CDR3 spells CASRSGVSEAKNIQYF. CDR3 nucleotides: TGTGCCAGCAGATCAGGGGTGTCGGAAGCCAAAAACATTCAGTACTTC.

This chain joins TRBV7-2 and TRBJ2-7, with TRBD2 matching over 7 bases. The CDR3 is 15 amino acids. V was pared by 1 base and J by 1 base, with 4 bases of the junction left unmatched. Germline V gene data show CDR1 as SGHTA and CDR2 as FQGNSA. The CDR3 DNA reads as TGTGCCAGCAGCTTAGATTGGACTAGGTCCTACGAGCAGTACTTC. Translated, it gives CASSLDWTRSYEQYF.

This clone occurred once. The CDR3, as DNA: TGTGCCAGTACCAAGATTGGGACGGCAGCAAACTATGGCTACACCTTC. It encodes CASTKIGTAANYGYTF. V and J are TRBV19 and TRBJ1-2; D possibly corresponds to TRBD1 (5 bases). Germline lookup yields CDR1 LNHDA and CDR2 SQIVND (reference sequence). CDR3 length: 16 residues. V was shortened by 7 bases and J by 2 bases, with 20 bases between the two germline ends. The variable domain in full, completed from reference TRBV19 and TRBJ1-2, reads DGGITQSPKYLFRKEGQNVTLSCEQNLNHDAMYWYRQDPGQGLRLIYYSQIVNDFQKGDIAEGYSVSREKKESFPLTVTSAQKNPTAFYLCASTKIGTAANYGYTFGSGTRLTVV.

V is TRBV5-3 and J is TRBJ2-7; D gene ambiguous. TRBV5-3 is flagged as an ORF with uncertain function. CDR3 length equals 16 residues. The V and J ends lost 1 base and 2 bases respectively, with 16 bases between them. The CDR3 DNA sequence: TGTGCCAGAAGCTTGTGCAGGTGTCAGCCCCCCTACGAGCAGTACTTC. This gives the protein CARSLCRCQPPYEQYF.

The V call is TRBV5-5, the J call TRBJ1-4; 8 bases are shared with TRBD1. Germline V gene sequence: CDR1 SGHKS, CDR2 YYEKEE (reference sequence). With V trimmed by 1 base and J by 1 base, 6 bases remained unmatched. This CDR3 spans 17 amino acids. CDR3 sequence (DNA): TGTGCCAGCAGCTTGAATCCAGGGGGCCTAACTAATGAAAAACTGTTTTTT. This codes for CASSLNPGGLTNEKLFF.

V usage is TRBV4-1 and J usage is TRBJ2-1; perhaps TRBD2 as D (5 bases). CDR3 length equals 13 residues. Trimming removed 5 bases from V and 5 bases from J, with 10 bases in between. Germline V gene lookup returns CDR1 MGHRA and CDR2 YSYEKL. CDR3 in amino acids: CASSSGEHNEQFF. CDR3 sequence (DNA): TGCGCCAGCAGCTCCGGGGAACACAATGAGCAGTTCTTC.

In regard to this clone: The sample carries other DNA sequences with the same CDR3. This chain links TRBV12-3 or TRBV12-4 with TRBJ2-7; no clear D. The CDR3 runs to 12 residues. Trimming removed 5 bases at V and 3 bases at J, with 8 bases between. The CDR3: CASSTGRYEQYF. In DNA, the CDR3 is TGTGCCAGCAGTACCGGTCGCTACGAGCAGTACTTC.

This clone appeared a single time. The chain uses TRBV19 and TRBJ1-1, with D perhaps TRBD1 (5 bases). The CDR3 contains 15 residues. V lost 4 bases and J 2 bases, leaving 14 bases between the germline ends. Germline V gene lookup returns CDR1 LNHDA and CDR2 SQIVND (reference sequence). Here the CDR3 DNA reads TGTGCCAGTAGTACTACAGGCGCACCTAACACTGAAGCTTTCTTT. Amino acids: CASSTTGAPNTEAFF.

The chain links TRBV27 to TRBJ1-2; D call uncertain. The CDR3 is 14 amino acids. Deletions cut 0 bases from V and 3 bases from J, with 8 bases between. Germline CDR1 is MNHEY and CDR2 is SMNVEV (reference sequence). The CDR3 spells CASSLSRGHYGYTF. CDR3 coding DNA: TGTGCCAGCAGTTTATCAAGAGGGCACTATGGCTACACCTTC.

The chain has TRBV7-9 and TRBJ2-2; D unclear. The CDR3 runs to 14 residues. The V end was cut by 4 bases, the J end by 0 bases, with 6 bases between. In germline, CDR1 is SEHNR, CDR2 FQNEAQ (reference sequence). CDR3 in amino acids: CASSSEANTGELFF. The CDR3 bases are TGTGCCAGCAGCTCCGAAGCGAACACCGGGGAGCTGTTTTTT. Filled out from reference TRBV7-9 and TRBJ2-2, the complete variable domain reads DTGVSQNPRHKITKRGQNVTFRCDPISEHNRLYWYRQTLGQGPEFLTYFQNEAQLEKSRLLSDRFSAERPKGSFSTLEIQRTEQGDSAMYLCASSSEANTGELFFGEGSRLTVL.

This sequence joins TRBV6-5 and TRBJ1-5, with TRBD1 matching over 9 bases. CDR1 and CDR2 (germline): MNHEY, SVGAGI. V dropped 6 bases and J dropped 3; count of bases not matched to a gene: 6. The CDR3 contains 15 residues. The CDR3 DNA reads TGTGCCAGCAGCAGGGGGACAGGGACCAATCAGCCCCAGCATTTT. The encoded protein is CASSRGTGTNQPQHF.

The chain employs TRBV6-5 and TRBJ2-7, with TRBD1 matching over 9 bases. With V trimmed by 6 bases and J by 3 bases, 9 bases remained unmatched. The CDR3 length is 15 residues. The germline gives CDR1 MNHEY, CDR2 SVGAGI. CDR3 DNA: TGTGCCAGCAGACTAGACAGGGGGTCCTTCTACGAGCAGTACTTC. Translated: CASRLDRGSFYEQYF.

The rearrangement uses TRBV6-1 and TRBJ1-1; D gene unclear. The germline V and J ends were trimmed by 2 bases and 1 base, with 8 bases remaining between them. Germline CDR1 reads MNHNS; CDR2 reads SASEGT. There are 14 residues in the CDR3. The CDR3 DNA sequence: TGTGCCAGCAGTGAATCTCAAACGAACACTGAAGCTTTCTTT. Protein product: CASSESQTNTEAFF.

The J gene is TRBJ1-4, the V gene TRBV28; the D is unclear. The CDR3 sequence is 14 residues long. CDR1 and CDR2 from the germline V gene are MDHEN and SYDVKM. With 6 bases removed from V and 1 base from J, the gap between germline ends came to 9 bases. The CDR3 DNA reads TGTGCCAGCAGCTACCTTGTAACTAATGAAAAACTGTTTTTT. This translates into CASSYLVTNEKLFF.

To note about this clone: Other DNA sequences in the same sample also yield this CDR3. J is TRBJ2-7 and V is TRBV4-1, with TRBD2 identical over 11 bases. The length of the CDR3 is 16 residues. CDR1 and CDR2 (germline): MGHRA, YSYEKL. J was trimmed by 7 bases and V by 1 base; bases with no gene match: 9. CDR3 bases: TGCGCCAGCAGCCAAGCGTTAGCGGGGGGGCCGGGGGAGCAGTACTTC. Residues: CASSQALAGGPGEQYF.

The chain recombines TRBV6-1 with TRBJ1-1, with a possible D match to TRBD1 (6 bases). This CDR3 is built from 18 residues. V lost 1 base to trimming and J lost 3 bases, with 21 bases between them. The germline gives CDR1 MNHNS, CDR2 SASEGT. DNA for the CDR3: TGTGCCAGCAGTGAAGGGGGCCAGGGGATCCCTGTGGACACTGAAGCTTTCTTT. Protein: CASSEGGQGIPVDTEAFF.

The chain combines TRBV18 with TRBJ2-7; 9 bases match TRBD1. The germline CDR1 and CDR2 sequences are KGHSH and LQKENI. V trimming: 6 bases; J trimming: 3 bases; junction bases outside the gene matches: 9. This CDR3 has 15 residues. The CDR3 is CASSLDRGSIYEQYF. DNA of the CDR3: TGTGCCAGCTCCCTCGACAGGGGGAGTATCTACGAGCAGTACTTC.

The chain combines TRBV7-9 with TRBJ1-6; a possible D gene is TRBD1 (6 bases). Per germline, CDR1 SEHNR and CDR2 FQNEAQ (reference sequence). Between the trimmed V and J ends, which lost 4 bases and 10 bases, there was a span of 17 bases. The CDR3 length is 15 residues. CDR3 in amino acids: CASSYQTGRSSPLHF. CDR3 bases: TGTGCCAGCAGCTACCAGACAGGTCGGAGCTCACCCCTCCACTTT.

The V call is TRBV4-2, the J call TRBJ2-2; D may be TRBD1 (5 bases). V was shortened by 6 bases and J by 6 bases, with 14 bases between the two germline ends. CDR1 and CDR2 from the germline V gene are LGHNA and YNFKEQ. The CDR3 has 14 residues. The CDR3, as DNA: TGTGCCAGCAGTCTTGACAGACGTCCCGGGGAGCTGTTTTTT. The encoded protein is CASSLDRRPGELFF.

CDR3 DNA sequence: TGTGCCAGCAGCTTGTCCGGGACTAGCGGTTCAGATACGCAGTATTTT. Amino acids: CASSLSGTSGSDTQYF. The rearrangement uses TRBV7-9 and TRBJ2-3; 11 nucleotides align to TRBD2. The J segment lost 4 bases and the V segment lost 3 bases, leaving 6 bases of the junction unmatched. Germline V gene data show CDR1 as SEHNR and CDR2 as FQNEAQ (reference sequence). CDR3 length: 16 residues.

The chain is built from TRBV5-1 and TRBJ1-3; tentative D call: TRBD1 (5 bases). The germline gives CDR1 SGHRS, CDR2 YFSETQ. The CDR3 length is 16 residues. Trimming took off 4 bases at V and 3 bases at J, with 17 bases between the two ends. The CDR3 DNA follows: TGCGCCAGCAGCCCCCGGGGCGCGGGGATTGGAAACACCATATATTTT. Translated, it gives CASSPRGAGIGNTIYF.

The chain couples TRBV12-3 or TRBV12-4 to TRBJ1-5, with D uncertain. V shed 5 bases and J shed 4 bases, with 6 bases lying between them. This CDR3 has 12 amino acids. The CDR3 DNA reads TGTGCCAGCAGTCGGGCTAATCAGCCCCAGCATTTT. This sequence encodes CASSRANQPQHF.

The V call is TRBV28, the J call TRBJ1-2; D is uncertain. V gave up 3 bases and J gave up 1 base, with 9 bases separating them. The CDR3 is 14 residues long. Per the germline V gene, CDR1 is MDHEN and CDR2 is SYDVKM. CDR3 in DNA: TGTGCCAGCAGTTTCCGGGCCCTTAACTATGGCTACACCTTC. As protein: CASSFRALNYGYTF.

The rearrangement joins TRBV3-1 (or the pseudogene TRBV3-2) to TRBJ1-1, with D perhaps TRBD1 (5 bases). The germline CDR1 and CDR2 sequences are LGHDT and YNNKEL (reference sequence). V was clipped by 3 bases and J by 3 bases, with 14 bases between them. The CDR3 runs to 15 residues. CDR3 bases: TGTGCCAGCAGCCAGAAAGGGACGATGGACACTGAAGCTTTCTTT. This gives the protein CASSQKGTMDTEAFF.

The chain recombines TRBV15 with TRBJ1-6; no clear D gene. V lost 0 bases and J 9 bases, leaving 15 bases between the germline ends. The CDR3 covers 16 residues. Germline V gene lookup returns CDR1 LNHNV and CDR2 YYDKDF (reference sequence). This CDR3 is CATSRDAGIASSPLHF. The CDR3 coding sequence is TGTGCCACCAGCAGAGATGCCGGGATAGCAAGTTCACCCCTCCACTTT.

The genes are TRBV10-3 and TRBJ2-7; 8 bases fit TRBD2. This CDR3 is built from 14 residues. Trimming removed 6 bases from V and 1 base from J; junction bases left unmatched: 5. Germline V gene data show CDR1 as ENHRY and CDR2 as SYGVKD. The CDR3 is CAIRVAGNSYEQYF. In nucleotides, the CDR3 is TGTGCCATCAGGGTAGCGGGGAATTCCTACGAGCAGTACTTC.

The chain couples TRBV27 to TRBJ2-1, with D possibly called TRBD1 or TRBD2 (5 bases each). Trimming removed 8 bases at V and 8 bases at J, with 10 bases between. The CDR3 contains 11 residues. Looked up from germline, CDR1 is MNHEY and CDR2 is SMNVEV (reference sequence). The CDR3 reads CASVGADEQFF. CDR3 bases: TGTGCCAGCGTCGGGGCTGATGAGCAGTTCTTC.